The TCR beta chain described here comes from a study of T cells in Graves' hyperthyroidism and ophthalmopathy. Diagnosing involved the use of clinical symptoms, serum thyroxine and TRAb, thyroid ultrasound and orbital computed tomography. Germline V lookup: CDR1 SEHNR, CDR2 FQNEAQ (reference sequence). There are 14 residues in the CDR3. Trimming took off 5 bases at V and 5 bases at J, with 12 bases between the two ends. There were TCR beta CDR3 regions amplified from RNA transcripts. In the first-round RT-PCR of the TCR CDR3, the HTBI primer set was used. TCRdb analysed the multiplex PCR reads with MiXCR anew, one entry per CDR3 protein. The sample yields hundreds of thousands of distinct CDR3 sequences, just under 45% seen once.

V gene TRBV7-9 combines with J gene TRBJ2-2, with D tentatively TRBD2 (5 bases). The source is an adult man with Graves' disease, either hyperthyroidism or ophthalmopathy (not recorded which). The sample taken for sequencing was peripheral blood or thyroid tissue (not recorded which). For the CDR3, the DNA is TGTGCCAGCAGCGAGGATCCGGGGACCGGGGAGCTGTTTTTT. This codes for CASSEDPGTGELFF. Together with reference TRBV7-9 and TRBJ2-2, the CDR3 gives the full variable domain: DTGVSQNPRHKITKRGQNVTFRCDPISEHNRLYWYRQTLGQGPEFLTYFQNEAQLEKSRLLSDRFSAERPKGSFSTLEIQRTEQGDSAMYLCASSEDPGTGELFFGEGSRLTVL.